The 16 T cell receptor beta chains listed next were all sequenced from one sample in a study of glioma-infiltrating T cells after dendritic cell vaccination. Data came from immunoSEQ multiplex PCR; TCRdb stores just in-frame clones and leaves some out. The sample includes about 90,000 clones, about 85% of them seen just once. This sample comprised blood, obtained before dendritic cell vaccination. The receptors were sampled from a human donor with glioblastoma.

CDR3 DNA sequence: TGTGCCAGCAGCTCCGGGACAGGGTACAATCAGCCCCAGCATTTT. Residues: CASSSGTGYNQPQHF. The chain carries TRBV5-4 and TRBJ1-5; 9 nucleotides line up with TRBD1. Germline trimming cut 3 bases from V and 3 bases from J; bases unmatched to any gene: 4. Looked up from germline, CDR1 is SGHNT and CDR2 is YYREEE (reference sequence). The CDR3 totals 15 residues. Looking up the rest from reference TRBV5-4 and TRBJ1-5 gives the full variable domain: ETGVTQSPTHLIKTRGQQVTLRCSSQSGHNTVSWYQQALGQGPQFIFQYYREEENGRGNFPPRFSGLQFPNYSSELNVNALELDDSALYLCASSSGTGYNQPQHFGDGTRLSIL.

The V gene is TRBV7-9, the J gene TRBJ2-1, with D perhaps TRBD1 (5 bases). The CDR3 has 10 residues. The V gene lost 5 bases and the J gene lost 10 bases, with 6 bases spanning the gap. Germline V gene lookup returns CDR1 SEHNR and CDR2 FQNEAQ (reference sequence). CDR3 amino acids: CASSRTEQFF. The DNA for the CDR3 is TGTGCCAGCAGCCGGACAGAGCAGTTCTTC. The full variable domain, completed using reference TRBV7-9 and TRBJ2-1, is DTGVSQNPRHKITKRGQNVTFRCDPISEHNRLYWYRQTLGQGPEFLTYFQNEAQLEKSRLLSDRFSAERPKGSFSTLEIQRTEQGDSAMYLCASSRTEQFFGPGTRLTVL.

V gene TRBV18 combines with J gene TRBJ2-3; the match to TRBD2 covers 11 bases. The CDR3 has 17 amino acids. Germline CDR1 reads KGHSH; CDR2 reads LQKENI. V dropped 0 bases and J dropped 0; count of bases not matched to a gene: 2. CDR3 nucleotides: TGTGCCAGCTCACCACCGGGACTAGCGGCTAGCACAGATACGCAGTATTTT. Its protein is CASSPPGLAASTDTQYF.

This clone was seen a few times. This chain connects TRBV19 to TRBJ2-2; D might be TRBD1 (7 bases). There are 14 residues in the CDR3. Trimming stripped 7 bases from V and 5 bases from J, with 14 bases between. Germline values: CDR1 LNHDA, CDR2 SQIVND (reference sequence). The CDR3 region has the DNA TGTGCCAGTATCGCGGGACAGAAGACCGGGGAGCTGTTTTTT. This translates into CASIAGQKTGELFF.

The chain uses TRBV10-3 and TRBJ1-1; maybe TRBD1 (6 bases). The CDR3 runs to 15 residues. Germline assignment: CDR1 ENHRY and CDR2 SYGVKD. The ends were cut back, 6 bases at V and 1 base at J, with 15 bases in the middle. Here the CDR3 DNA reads TGTGCCATCAGAAAAACAGGGTTGGAGAACACTGAAGCTTTCTTT. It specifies CAIRKTGLENTEAFF.

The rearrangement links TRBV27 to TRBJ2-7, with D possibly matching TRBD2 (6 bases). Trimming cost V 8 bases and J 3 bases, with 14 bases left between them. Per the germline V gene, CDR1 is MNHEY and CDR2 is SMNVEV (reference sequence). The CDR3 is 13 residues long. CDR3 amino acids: CASGLGEDYEQYF. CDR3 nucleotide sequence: TGTGCCAGCGGCCTGGGGGAGGACTACGAGCAGTACTTC.

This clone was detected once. Here the CDR3 DNA reads TGCGCCAGCAGCTTCCAGGGACTCTCCTACGAGCAGTACTTC. Residues: CASSFQGLSYEQYF. The V and J genes are TRBV5-1 and TRBJ2-7; possibly TRBD2 for D (6 bases). The germline V gene has CDR1 SGHRS and CDR2 YFSETQ. CDR3 length: 14 residues. V lost 2 bases to trimming and J lost 0 bases, with 9 bases between them.

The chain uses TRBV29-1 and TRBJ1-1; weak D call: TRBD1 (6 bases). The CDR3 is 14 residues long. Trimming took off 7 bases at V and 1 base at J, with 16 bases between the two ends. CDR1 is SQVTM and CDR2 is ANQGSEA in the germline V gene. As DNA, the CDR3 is TGCAGCGCCCGCTGGGGACACTCGAACACTGAAGCTTTCTTT. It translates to CSARWGHSNTEAFF.

In DNA form, the CDR3 reads TGTGCCAGCAGCTTACTAAAGGGGCGACACACCGGGGAGCTGTTTTTT. As protein: CASSLLKGRHTGELFF. The chain has TRBV11-3 and TRBJ2-2; D might be TRBD1 (5 bases). Deletions cut 2 bases from V and 3 bases from J, with 13 bases between. This CDR3 contains 16 residues. CDR1 and CDR2 (germline): SGHNT, YENEEA.

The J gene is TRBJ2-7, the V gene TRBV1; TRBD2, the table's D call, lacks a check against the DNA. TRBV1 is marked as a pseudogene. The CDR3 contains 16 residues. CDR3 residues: CTSSHLIAGGAYEQYF. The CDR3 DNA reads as TGCACCAGCAGCCATCTCATAGCGGGAGGAGCCTACGAGCAGTACTTC.

CDR3 sequence: CSARDIFEQFF. CDR3 in DNA: TGCAGTGCTAGAGATATCTTTGAGCAGTTCTTC. This rearrangement joins TRBV20-1 to TRBJ2-1, with no clear D. Trimming shortened V by 0 bases and J by 9 bases, and 6 bases separated the two germline ends. The V gene's germline CDR1 is DFQATT and CDR2 SNEGSKA (reference sequence). The CDR3 loop spans 11 amino acids.

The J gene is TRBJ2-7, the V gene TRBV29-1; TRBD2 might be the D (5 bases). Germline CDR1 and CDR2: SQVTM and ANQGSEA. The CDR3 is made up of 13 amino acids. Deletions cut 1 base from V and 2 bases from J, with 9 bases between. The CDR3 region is CSVEGGFPYEQYF. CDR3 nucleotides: TGCAGCGTTGAAGGCGGGTTCCCCTACGAGCAGTACTTC.

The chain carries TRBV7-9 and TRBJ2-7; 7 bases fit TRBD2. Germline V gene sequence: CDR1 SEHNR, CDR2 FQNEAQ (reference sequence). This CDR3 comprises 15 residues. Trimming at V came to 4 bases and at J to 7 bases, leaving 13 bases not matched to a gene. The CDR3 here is CASSSIATSIGEQYF. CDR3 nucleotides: TGTGCCAGCAGCTCGATCGCGACTAGCATTGGGGAGCAGTACTTC.

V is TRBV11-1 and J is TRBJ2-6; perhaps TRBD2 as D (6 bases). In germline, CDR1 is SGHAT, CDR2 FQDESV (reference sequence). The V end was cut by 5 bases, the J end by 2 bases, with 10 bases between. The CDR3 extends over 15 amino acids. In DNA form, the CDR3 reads TGTGCCAGCAGCACGGCGGGGACTGGGGCCAACGTCCTGACTTTC. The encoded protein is CASSTAGTGANVLTF.

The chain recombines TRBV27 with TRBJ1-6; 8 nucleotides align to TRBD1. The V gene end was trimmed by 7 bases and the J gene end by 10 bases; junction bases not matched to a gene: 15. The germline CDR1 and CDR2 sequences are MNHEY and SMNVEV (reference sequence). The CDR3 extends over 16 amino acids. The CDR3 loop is CASTPLDREEGSPLHF. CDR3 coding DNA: TGTGCCAGCACTCCCCTGGACAGGGAGGAAGGATCACCCCTCCACTTT.

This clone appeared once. In DNA, the CDR3 is TGTGCCAGCAGGGTCGCGGCCCTCAATCAGCCCCAGCATTTT. Translating gives CASRVAALNQPQHF. The chain carries TRBV6-5 and TRBJ1-5; the D is unclear. Germline values: CDR1 MNHEY, CDR2 SVGAGI. The CDR3 spans 14 residues. Trimming pared 6 bases from V and 3 bases from J, leaving 12 bases between.